This T cell receptor (beta chain) stems from a study of shared clonotypes between healthy human individuals. As for the study in general: Each donor's CD4 naive and CD4 memory cells filled three plates apiece, CD8 naive two, and CD8 memory one. Overall study findings and caveats: Non-shared clonotypes displayed generation probabilities falling below those of clonotypes present in all four donors.

Replicate PCRs run on sorted subsets employed 200 ng DNA, 30,000 to 35,000 T cell genomes. Clones were sequenced by immunoSEQ multiplex PCR, and TCRdb holds only the in-frame ones, with some missing. The data contain 2,100,000 or so clones, around 95% of them singletons. Trimming pared 7 bases from V and 0 bases from J, leaving 9 bases between. CDR1 MGHDK and CDR2 SYGVNS come from the germline V gene. The CDR3 length is 13 residues. On this clone itself: Its antigen is not identified.

This clonotype originated in a man aged 18 to 30 in good health. The sample was naive CD4+ T cells sorted from blood. Specified subset: CD45RA+ positively selected. The chain combines TRBV25-1 with TRBJ1-2; D remains unclear. The CDR3 loop is CASKENTNYGYTF. CDR3 nucleotides: TGTGCCAGCAAGGAGAATACTAACTATGGCTACACCTTC.